Shown below are 3 T cell receptor beta chains from a single sample sequenced in a study of cytomegalovirus exposure and HLA in healthy donors. In the PCR, 60 Vbeta and 13 Jbeta primers were used. Assay used: immunoSEQ multiplex PCR; TCRdb lists only in-frame clones, some missing. The sample yields roughly 120,000 clones, 79% seen once. What was sequenced was PBMCs. These receptors originate from a young woman in good health and CMV-seropositive.

The chain recombines TRBV5-6 with TRBJ1-3, with D uncertain. From germline, CDR1 is SGHDT and CDR2 YYEEEE. The CDR3 is 15 residues long. Trimming stripped 5 bases from V and 0 bases from J, with 12 bases between. The CDR3 region has the DNA TGTGCCAGCAGGGTACAAGGAGTCTCTGGAAACACCATATATTTT. Amino acid sequence: CASRVQGVSGNTIYF. The full variable domain, its missing parts supplied by reference TRBV5-6 and TRBJ1-3, is DAGVTQSPTHLIKTRGQQVTLRCSPKSGHDTVSWYQQALGQGPQFIFQYYEEEERQRGNFPDRFSGHQFPNYSSELNVNALLLGDSALYLCASRVQGVSGNTIYFGEGSWLTVV.

The CDR3 nucleotides read TGTGCCAGCAGCTTGGACAGATTGATGAACACTGAAGCTTTCTTT. It is translated as CASSLDRLMNTEAFF. This chain links TRBV5-6 with TRBJ1-1; no reliable D call. Germline assignment: CDR1 SGHDT and CDR2 YYEEEE. The CDR3 covers 15 residues. V dropped 0 bases and J dropped 0 bases, with 9 bases sitting between them.

The chain has TRBV5-4 and TRBJ2-5, with D unresolved. The CDR3 contains 12 residues. Germline CDR1 and CDR2: SGHNT and YYREEE (reference sequence). V lost 4 bases to trimming and J lost 1 base, with 5 bases between them. CDR3 region: CASSQVQETQYF. Here the CDR3 DNA reads TGTGCCAGCAGCCAGGTCCAAGAGACCCAGTACTTC. Together with reference TRBV5-4 and TRBJ2-5, the CDR3 gives the full variable domain: ETGVTQSPTHLIKTRGQQVTLRCSSQSGHNTVSWYQQALGQGPQFIFQYYREEENGRGNFPPRFSGLQFPNYSSELNVNALELDDSALYLCASSQVQETQYFGPGTRLLVL.